Each of the 16 T cell receptor beta chains below was sequenced from the same sample in a study of T cells in localized non-small cell lung cancer. Profiling relied on immunoSEQ multiplex PCR, and the TCRdb table lists in-frame clones only, not all of them. This sample yields about 36,000 clones, of which approximately 88% are seen a single time; less than 9.5% belongs to the top ten. Specimen: peripheral blood, collected before any cancer treatment. All receptors come from a woman aged 35-75 years with stage I lung adenocarcinoma.

The chain has TRBV6-5 and TRBJ1-4; D might be TRBD1 (6 bases). The V gene's germline CDR1 is MNHEY and CDR2 SVGAGI. V lost 2 bases and J lost 7, with 14 bases in between. CDR3 length equals 15 residues. The CDR3 is CASSYHPPRGEKLFF. The CDR3 bases are TGTGCCAGCAGTTACCATCCCCCCAGGGGTGAAAAACTGTTTTTT.

This chain uses TRBV28 with TRBJ1-2; the D gene is possibly TRBD1 (5 bases). Between the trimmed V and J ends, which lost 3 bases and 5 bases, there was a span of 10 bases. This CDR3 has 13 amino acids. Germline V gene data show CDR1 as MDHEN and CDR2 as SYDVKM. Here the CDR3 DNA reads TGTGCCAGCAGTTTTTTATCAGGGTATGGCTACACCTTC. Its protein is CASSFLSGYGYTF.

The V and J genes are TRBV28 and TRBJ1-6; D is undetermined. There are 15 residues in the CDR3. CDR1 is MDHEN and CDR2 is SYDVKM in the germline V gene. With 8 bases removed from V and 0 bases from J, the gap between germline ends came to 11 bases. The DNA of the CDR3 is TGTGCCAGCGGTGGTGGGAGCTCCTATAATTCACCCCTCCACTTT. This codes for CASGGGSSYNSPLHF.

This chain uses TRBV28 with TRBJ2-2; 7 nucleotides line up with TRBD1. Trimming cost V 3 bases and J 1 base; bases outside gene matches: 11. The germline V gene encodes CDR1 MDHEN and CDR2 SYDVKM. CDR3 length: 18 residues. CDR3 bases: TGTGCCAGCAGTTTCCTCCGCTCGACAGGGAAGAACACCGGGGAGCTGTTTTTT. This encodes CASSFLRSTGKNTGELFF. Filled out from reference TRBV28 and TRBJ2-2, the complete variable domain reads DVKVTQSSRYLVKRTGEKVFLECVQDMDHENMFWYRQDPGLGLRLIYFSYDVKMKEKGDIPEGYSVSREKKERFSLILESASTNQTSMYLCASSFLRSTGKNTGELFFGEGSRLTVL.

The V gene is TRBV18, the J gene TRBJ2-5, with D uncertain. The CDR3 consists of 12 residues. With 3 bases removed from V and 4 bases from J, the gap between germline ends came to 6 bases. From germline, CDR1 is KGHSH and CDR2 LQKENI. Here the CDR3 DNA reads TGTGCCAGCTCACCTGAAGGAGAGACCCAGTACTTC. It translates to CASSPEGETQYF.

This clone was counted once. The chain carries TRBV2 and TRBJ1-2; 7 bases are shared with TRBD1. Trimming removed 5 bases from V and 3 bases from J; junction bases left unmatched: 3. The CDR3 contains 13 residues. Germline V gives CDR1 SNHLY, CDR2 FYNNEI. This chain's CDR3 is CASSPDRDYGYTF. The CDR3 region has the DNA TGTGCCAGCAGTCCCGACAGGGACTATGGCTACACCTTC.

The gene calls are TRBV5-4 and TRBJ1-6; 8 nucleotides line up with TRBD1. V lost 3 bases to trimming and J lost 3 bases; unmatched junction nucleotides: 8. Germline loops: CDR1 SGHNT, CDR2 YYREEE (reference sequence). This CDR3 contains 17 residues. The CDR3, as DNA: TGTGCCAGCAGCTCAAGGACAGGGCAAATCTATAATTCACCCCTCCACTTT. The encoded protein is CASSSRTGQIYNSPLHF.

This rearrangement joins TRBV27 to TRBJ1-2; the D gene is possibly TRBD1 (5 bases). CDR1 is MNHEY and CDR2 is SMNVEV in the germline V gene (reference sequence). Trimming removed 4 bases from V and 3 bases from J, with 9 bases in between. The CDR3 sequence is 13 residues long. CDR3 sequence: CASSSRQYYGYTF. The CDR3, as DNA: TGTGCCAGCAGTTCCCGACAGTACTATGGCTACACCTTC.

This clone has more than one count but fewer than ten. The CDR3 here is CASSNPGQPTEAFF. The CDR3 nucleotides are TGTGCCAGCAGCAACCCGGGACAGCCCACTGAAGCTTTCTTT. V is TRBV7-3 and J is TRBJ1-1; 7 bases are shared with TRBD1. V lost 5 bases and J lost 4; bases outside the gene matches: 7. The germline CDR1 and CDR2 sequences are SGHTA and FQGTGA. This CDR3 has 14 amino acids.

CDR3 region: CASSGGQPNSPLHF. CDR3 nucleotide sequence: TGCGCCAGCAGCGGGGGACAGCCTAATTCACCCCTCCACTTT. The chain joins TRBV5-1 to TRBJ1-6; 7 nucleotides agree with TRBD1. Germline CDR1 reads SGHRS; CDR2 reads YFSETQ. The V gene end was trimmed by 4 bases and the J gene end by 6 bases; junction bases not matched to a gene: 4. This CDR3 contains 14 residues.

J is TRBJ1-2 and V is TRBV7-2, with TRBD1 matching 7 bases. Trimming cost V 4 bases and J 8 bases; bases outside gene matches: 10. The CDR3 runs to 14 residues. Germline V CDR1 and CDR2: SGHTA, FQGNSA. The CDR3 spells CASSSAGTAYGYTF. In DNA, the CDR3 is TGTGCCAGCAGCTCGGCCGGGACAGCGTACGGCTACACCTTC.

The chain combines TRBV9 with TRBJ2-3; D assignment may be TRBD1 or TRBD2 (5 bases each). Germline CDR1 is SGDLS and CDR2 is YYNGEE. CDR3 size: 16 residues. The V end lost 0 bases, the J end lost 5 bases, and 16 bases lay between the germline ends. The CDR3 DNA sequence: TGTGCCAGCAGCGTAGCCGGGACCCCGGGCAGAGATACGCAGTATTTT. It encodes CASSVAGTPGRDTQYF.

The CDR3 nucleotides read TGTGCCAGCAGCCCCCTAGCGGGGGTTACAGATACGCAGTATTTT. Translated: CASSPLAGVTDTQYF. V usage is TRBV4-2 and J usage is TRBJ2-3; TRBD2 aligns across 10 bases. Germline V gene lookup returns CDR1 LGHNA and CDR2 YNFKEQ. The CDR3 loop spans 15 amino acids. The J segment lost 3 bases and the V segment lost 4 bases, leaving 4 bases of the junction unmatched.

This clone was counted a single time. The CDR3 loop reads CATSRDSTEAFF. Here the CDR3 DNA reads TGTGCCACCAGCAGAGATTCCACTGAAGCTTTCTTT. The rearrangement uses TRBV15 and TRBJ1-1; no clear D. V shed 0 bases and J shed 4 bases, with 3 bases lying between them. The CDR3 extends over 12 amino acids. Germline V lookup: CDR1 LNHNV, CDR2 YYDKDF (reference sequence). The full variable domain, in which reference TRBV15 and TRBJ1-1 provide the parts outside the CDR3, is DAMVIQNPRYQVTQFGKPVTLSCSQTLNHNVMYWYQQKSSQAPKLLFHYYDKDFNNEADTPDNFQSRRPNTSFCFLDIRSPGLGDTAMYLCATSRDSTEAFFGQGTRLTVV.

V and J are TRBV18 and TRBJ2-6; no clear D. Germline V gene data show CDR1 as KGHSH and CDR2 as LQKENI. The CDR3 spans 15 residues. V gave up 2 bases and J gave up 1 base, with 6 bases separating them. CDR3 coding DNA: TGTGCCAGCTCACCAATAAGGTCTGGGGCCAACGTCCTGACTTTC. It translates to CASSPIRSGANVLTF. The full variable domain, its missing parts supplied by reference TRBV18 and TRBJ2-6, is NAGVMQNPRHLVRRRGQEARLRCSPMKGHSHVYWYRQLPEEGLKFMVYLQKENIIDESGMPKERFSAEFPKEGPSILRIQQVVRGDSAAYFCASSPIRSGANVLTFGAGSRLTVL.

The rearrangement joins TRBV11-3 to TRBJ2-2; no reliable D call. Trimming shortened V by 6 bases and J by 6 bases, and 8 bases separated the two germline ends. This CDR3 has 12 residues. Germline V gene lookup returns CDR1 SGHNT and CDR2 YENEEA. The CDR3 bases are TGTGCCAGCAGGGGCCCCTCCGGGGAGCTGTTTTTT. Its translation: CASRGPSGELFF.